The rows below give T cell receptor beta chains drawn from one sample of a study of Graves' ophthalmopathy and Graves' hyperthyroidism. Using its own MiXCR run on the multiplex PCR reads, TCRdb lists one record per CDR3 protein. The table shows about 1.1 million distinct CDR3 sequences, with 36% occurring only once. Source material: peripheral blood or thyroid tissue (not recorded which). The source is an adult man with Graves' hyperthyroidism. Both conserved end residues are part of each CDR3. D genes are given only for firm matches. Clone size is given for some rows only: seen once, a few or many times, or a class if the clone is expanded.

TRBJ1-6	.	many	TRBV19	CASRWGRTAKLASPLHF	TGTGCCAGTAGGTGGGGTCGGACGGCGAAACTCGCCTCACCCCTCCACTTT
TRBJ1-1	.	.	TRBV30	CAWEEGSTEAFF	TGTGCCTGGGAAGAGGGTAGCACTGAAGCTTTCTTT
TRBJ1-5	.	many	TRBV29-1	CSVGMGGHNQPQHF	TGCAGCGTGGGAATGGGCGGTCACAATCAGCCCCAGCATTTT
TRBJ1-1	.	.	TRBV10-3	CAISGEVNTEAFF	TGTGCCATATCAGGGGAGGTGAACACTGAAGCTTTCTTT
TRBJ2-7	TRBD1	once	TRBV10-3	CAISTQGGSSYEQYF	TGTGCCATCAGTACACAGGGGGGATCCTCCTACGAGCAGTACTTC
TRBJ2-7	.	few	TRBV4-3	CASSQDSGVSYEQYF	TGCGCCAGCAGCCAAGATTCGGGCGTCTCCTACGAGCAGTACTTC
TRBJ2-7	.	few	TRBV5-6	CASSLFRRTYEQYF	TGTGCCAGCAGCTTGTTTAGGAGAACCTACGAGCAGTACTTC
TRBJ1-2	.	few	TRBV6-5	CASRSTGDYYGYTF	TGTGCCAGCAGGTCGACAGGCGACTACTATGGCTACACCTTC
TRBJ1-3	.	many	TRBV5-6	CASSPARGSGNTIYF	TGTGCCAGCAGCCCGGCAAGGGGGTCTGGAAACACCATATATTTT
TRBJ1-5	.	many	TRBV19	CASSNPRGGHSNQPQHF	TGTGCCAGTAGTAACCCCCGCGGGGGGCACAGCAATCAGCCCCAGCATTTT
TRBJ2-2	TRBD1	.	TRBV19	CASSIGDRGPVTGELFF	TGTGCCAGTAGTATAGGGGACAGGGGGCCGGTTACCGGGGAGCTGTTTTTT
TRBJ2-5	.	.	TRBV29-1	CSIFRSQETQYF	TGCAGCATTTTTAGATCCCAAGAGACCCAGTACTTC
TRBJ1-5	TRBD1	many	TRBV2	CASSEETGSQPQHF	TGTGCCAGCAGTGAAGAGACAGGGAGTCAGCCCCAGCATTTT
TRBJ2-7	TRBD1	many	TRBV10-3	CAISEQGGYYEQYF	TGTGCCATCAGTGAACAAGGGGGCTACTACGAGCAGTACTTC
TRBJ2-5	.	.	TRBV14	CASSGGDLRPQETQYF	TGTGCCAGCAGCGGTGGGGACCTCAGGCCACAAGAGACCCAGTACTTC
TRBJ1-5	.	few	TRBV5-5	CASSAQTGRKEEPQHF	TGTGCCAGCAGCGCACAGACGGGGCGAAAGGAGGAGCCCCAGCATTTT
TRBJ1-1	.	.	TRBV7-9	CASSAKGRKGDTEAFF	TGTGCCAGCAGCGCCAAAGGCAGGAAGGGCGACACTGAAGCTTTCTTT
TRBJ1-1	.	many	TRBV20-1	CSARDPRSTTEAFF	TGCAGTGCTAGAGATCCCAGATCGACCACTGAAGCTTTCTTT
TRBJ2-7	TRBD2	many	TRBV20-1	CSALVLAGERDEQYF	TGCAGTGCCCTCGTGTTAGCGGGAGAGAGGGACGAGCAGTACTTC
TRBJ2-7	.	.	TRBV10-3	CAIAETIYEQYF	TGTGCCATCGCAGAGACCATCTACGAGCAGTACTTC
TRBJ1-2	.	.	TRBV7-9	CASSPDGGTYGYTF	TGTGCCAGCAGTCCTGACGGGGGTACCTATGGCTACACCTTC
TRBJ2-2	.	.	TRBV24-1	CATSDWTGADSPLHFGNTGELFF	.
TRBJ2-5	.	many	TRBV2	CASSEKFPRVETQYF	TGTGCCAGCAGTGAAAAGTTCCCCAGGGTAGAGACCCAGTACTTC
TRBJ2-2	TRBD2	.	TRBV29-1	CSVEDPSGTNTGELFF	TGCAGCGTTGAAGACCCTAGCGGTACGAACACCGGGGAGCTGTTTTTT
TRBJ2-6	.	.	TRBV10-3	CAITEGVTGANVLTF	TGTGCCATCACCGAGGGGGTTACGGGGGCCAACGTCCTGACTTTC
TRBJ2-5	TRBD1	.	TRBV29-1	CSLSTGFGGETQYF	TGCAGCTTGTCGACAGGGTTCGGTGGAGAGACCCAGTACTTC
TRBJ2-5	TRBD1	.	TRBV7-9	CASSLSGQGEETQYF	TGTGCCAGCAGCTTAAGTGGACAGGGGGAAGAGACCCAGTACTTC
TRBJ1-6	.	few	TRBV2	CASSAWTPSYNSPLHF	TGTGCCAGCAGTGCTTGGACACCCTCCTATAATTCACCCCTCCACTTT
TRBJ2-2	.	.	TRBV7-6	CASSRDNTGELFF	TGCGCCAGCAGCCGGGACAACACCGGGGAGCTGTTTTTT
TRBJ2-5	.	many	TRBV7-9	CASIPTGRETQYF	TGTGCCAGCATCCCAACGGGGCGTGAGACCCAGTACTTC
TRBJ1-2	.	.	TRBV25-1	CASVVGLYGYTF	TGTGCCAGCGTAGTGGGTCTCTATGGCTACACCTTC
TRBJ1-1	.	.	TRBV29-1	CSVGVYEAFF	TGCAGCGTTGGCGTTTATGAAGCTTTCTTT
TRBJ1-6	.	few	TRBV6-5	CAGRDRNFNSPLHF	TGTGCCGGCCGAGACCGAAATTTTAATTCACCCCTCCACTTT
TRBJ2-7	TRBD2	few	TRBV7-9	CASSLLPGLAGVGEQYF	TGTGCCAGCAGCTTACTCCCGGGACTAGCGGGAGTTGGCGAGCAGTACTTC
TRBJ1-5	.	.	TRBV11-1	CASSPQPQKGMDSNQPQHF	TGTGCCAGCAGTCCTCAACCCCAAAAGGGCATGGACAGCAATCAGCCCCAGCATTTT
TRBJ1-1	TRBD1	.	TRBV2	CASSSSGQGNTEAFF	TGTGCCAGCAGTTCCTCCGGACAGGGCAACACTGAAGCTTTCTTT
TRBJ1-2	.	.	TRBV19	CASSSTPGTYGYTF	TGTGCCAGTAGTTCCACGCCCGGGACCTATGGCTACACCTTC
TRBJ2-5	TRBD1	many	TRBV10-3	CAISVGQGGETQYF	TGTGCCATCAGTGTCGGACAGGGGGGAGAGACCCAGTACTTC
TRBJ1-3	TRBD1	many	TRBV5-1	CASSFDRAANTIYF	TGCGCCAGCAGCTTCGACAGGGCCGCAAACACCATATATTTT
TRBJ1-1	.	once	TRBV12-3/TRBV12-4	CASSVSGGTTEAFF	TGTGCCAGCAGTGTATCCGGAGGGACCACTGAAGCTTTCTTT
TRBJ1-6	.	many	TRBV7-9	CASSLFRERNSPLHF	TGTGCCAGCAGCTTATTCCGGGAACGAAATTCACCCCTCCACTTT
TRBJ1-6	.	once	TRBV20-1	CSSNSPLHF	TGCAGCTCGAATTCACCCCTCCACTTT
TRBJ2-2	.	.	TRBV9	CASSVGAERGELFF	TGTGCCAGCAGCGTAGGTGCAGAACGAGGGGAGCTGTTTTTT
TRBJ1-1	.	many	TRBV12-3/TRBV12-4	CASSPSLGGTEAFF	TGTGCCAGCAGTCCCTCCTTGGGGGGCACTGAAGCTTTCTTT
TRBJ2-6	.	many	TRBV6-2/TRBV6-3	CASSYGLTISGANVLTF	TGTGCCAGCAGTTACGGGCTGACAATCTCTGGGGCCAACGTCCTGACTTTC
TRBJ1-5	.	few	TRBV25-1	CASTQGPSNQPQHF	TGTGCCAGCACCCAGGGCCCTAGCAATCAGCCCCAGCATTTT